Listed here are 23 T cell receptor beta chains from one sample, sequenced in a study of T cell repertoires in ileal Crohn's disease. Repertoires were generated with immunoSEQ multiplex PCR, while TCRdb's copy carries only in-frame clones and drops some. The sample comprises tens of thousands of clones, 80% to 90% of which are singletons, and 5.5% to 6.5% rests with the top ten. The sequenced material came from ileal tissue. The receptors were gathered from an adult with Crohn's disease.

Only a few counts were recorded for this clone. The chain recombines TRBV7-9 with TRBJ2-7; D call uncertain. V lost 5 bases and J 0 bases, leaving 8 bases between the germline ends. Germline V CDR1 and CDR2: SEHNR, FQNEAQ (reference sequence). CDR3 length: 13 amino acids. The CDR3 region has the DNA TGTGCCAGCAGCCCGGAGAGCTCCTACGAGCAGTACTTC. As protein: CASSPESSYEQYF.

CDR3 in DNA: TGTGCCTGGACGCAGGGGGCTATGTACGAGCAGTACTTC. Its protein product is CAWTQGAMYEQYF. The chain links TRBV30 to TRBJ2-7, with 8 bases fitting TRBD1. This CDR3 has 13 amino acids. J was trimmed by 4 bases and V by 4 bases; bases with no gene match: 6. CDR1 is GTSNPN and CDR2 is SVGIG in the germline V gene (reference sequence).

The chain joins TRBV6-5 to TRBJ2-5, with 10 bases identical to TRBD1. Germline loops: CDR1 MNHEY, CDR2 SVGAGI. The CDR3 loop spans 14 amino acids. V lost 4 bases to trimming and J lost 4 bases; unmatched junction nucleotides: 3. The CDR3: CASSSTGGGETQYF. Here the CDR3 DNA reads TGTGCCAGCAGTTCGACAGGGGGCGGAGAGACCCAGTACTTC.

The chain uses TRBV27 and TRBJ2-5, with a weak D call TRBD2 (7 bases). There are 18 residues in the CDR3. The germline V gene has CDR1 MNHEY and CDR2 SMNVEV (reference sequence). Trimming left V 4 bases short and J 5 bases short, with 26 bases between. CDR3 in DNA: TGTGCCAGCAGTTCCAGTAAAGGCCTTCGGGGGCGGGAGGAGACCCAGTACTTC. Translating it yields CASSSSKGLRGREETQYF.

The chain has TRBV7-6 and TRBJ2-5; D is possibly TRBD1 (5 bases). The CDR3 is made up of 13 amino acids. V was pared by 2 bases and J by 2 bases, with 6 bases between. Germline V CDR1 and CDR2: SGHVS, FNYEAQ. CDR3 coding DNA: TGTGCCAGCAGCTTAAAGGGGCAAGAGACCCAGTACTTC. It codes for CASSLKGQETQYF.

This chain joins TRBV6-1 and TRBJ1-2; TRBD1 aligns across 7 bases. Germline assignment: CDR1 MNHNS and CDR2 SASEGT. Losses at the gene ends were 2 bases for V and 5 bases for J; bases not matched to a gene: 5. CDR3 size: 14 residues. The CDR3 DNA reads TGTGCCAGCAGTGAAAGGGGGCTGATTTATGGCTACACCTTC. Protein product: CASSERGLIYGYTF.

Written as DNA, the CDR3 is TGTGCCAGCAGTGACTTAACAGGGTCGAACACTGAAGCTTTCTTT. Translated: CASSDLTGSNTEAFF. The V gene is TRBV27, the J gene TRBJ1-1, with D perhaps matching TRBD1 (6 bases). Trimming removed 5 bases at V and 1 base at J, with 14 bases between. CDR1 is MNHEY and CDR2 is SMNVEV in the germline V gene (reference sequence). The CDR3 covers 15 residues.

This clone was observed a handful of times. V and J are TRBV7-9 and TRBJ1-1; no reliable D call. The CDR3 covers 12 residues. The V gene's germline CDR1 is SEHNR and CDR2 FQNEAQ (reference sequence). Trimming stripped 1 base from V and 6 bases from J, with 6 bases between. CDR3 in amino acids: CASSLGPAEAFF. In DNA, the CDR3 is TGTGCCAGCAGCTTAGGGCCTGCTGAAGCTTTCTTT.

The V and J genes are TRBV2 and TRBJ1-3; TRBD1 is a possible D gene (5 bases). CDR1 and CDR2 (germline): SNHLY, FYNNEI. CDR3 size: 15 residues. V shed 5 bases and J shed 0 bases, with 11 bases lying between them. The CDR3 nucleotides are TGTGCCAGCAGTCGAGGTGGGGCCTCTGGAAACACCATATATTTT. Encoded protein: CASSRGGASGNTIYF.

This chain links TRBV21-1 with TRBJ1-2; TRBD1 was called by the table and not checked on the DNA. TRBV21-1 is given as a pseudogene. This CDR3 region has 12 residues. The CDR3 region has the DNA TGTGCCAGCAGCAAAGGGGGACAGAGCTACACCTTC. Translating it yields CASSKGGQSYTF.

This chain uses TRBV6-1 with TRBJ1-2; TRBD1 might be the D (6 bases). Germline V lookup: CDR1 MNHNS, CDR2 SASEGT. V lost 4 bases, J lost 7 bases, and 16 bases lay in between. The CDR3 totals 14 residues. CDR3 nucleotide sequence: TGTGCCAGCAGTGTTTGGGGGCAGGTTGGTGGCTACACCTTC. It yields the protein CASSVWGQVGGYTF.

This chain connects TRBV7-6 to TRBJ1-4, with 7 positions matching TRBD1. The CDR3 covers 18 residues. The V gene's germline CDR1 is SGHVS and CDR2 FNYEAQ. After removal of 5 bases from V and 3 bases from J, the junction contained 15 bases not matched to a gene. The chain's CDR3 is CASSPYQTGSVANEKLFF. DNA for the CDR3: TGTGCCAGCAGCCCATACCAGACAGGGTCGGTGGCTAATGAAAAACTGTTTTTT.

The V and J genes are TRBV10-3 and TRBJ2-1, with 8 bases matching TRBD1. The CDR3 extends over 16 amino acids. The germline V gene has CDR1 ENHRY and CDR2 SYGVKD. V lost 2 bases and J lost 5; bases outside the gene matches: 8. The DNA of the CDR3 is TGTGCCATCAGTGAGGGCACAGGGGGGAAAAACAATGAGCAGTTCTTC. Translated, it gives CAISEGTGGKNNEQFF.

The chain employs TRBV6-6 and TRBJ1-5, with 9 bases that match TRBD1. The CDR3 is 15 amino acids. V was clipped by 6 bases and J by 4 bases; unmatched bases: 7. The germline gives CDR1 MNHNY, CDR2 SVGAGI (reference sequence). DNA for the CDR3: TGTGCCAGCAGGGACAGGGGCTCGGGGAATCAGCCCCAGCATTTT. Translated, it gives CASRDRGSGNQPQHF.

The V and J genes are TRBV6-1 and TRBJ2-7; 7 bases fit TRBD2. The V gene end was trimmed by 1 base and the J gene end by 1 base; junction bases not matched to a gene: 4. The CDR3 loop spans 15 amino acids. Germline values: CDR1 MNHNS, CDR2 SASEGT. The CDR3 DNA is TGTGCCAGCAGTGAAGGGGTCGGGGGGTCCTACGAGCAGTACTTC. It encodes CASSEGVGGSYEQYF.

This clone was counted once. The chain carries TRBV9 and TRBJ2-1, with TRBD1 matching 7 bases. The V and J ends lost 3 bases and 2 bases, in that order; junction bases with no gene match: 8. CDR3 length: 16 residues. Germline loops: CDR1 SGDLS, CDR2 YYNGEE. The DNA for the CDR3 is TGTGCCAGCAGCGGAGAGGGGGCTCGGACCTACAATGAGCAGTTCTTC. Its translation: CASSGEGARTYNEQFF. The full variable domain, completed using reference TRBV9 and TRBJ2-1, is DSGVTQTPKHLITATGQRVTLRCSPRSGDLSVYWYQQSLDQGLQFLIQYYNGEERAKGNILERFSAQQFPDLHSELNLSSLELGDSALYFCASSGEGARTYNEQFFGPGTRLTVL.

This chain connects TRBV10-3 to TRBJ1-2; the D gene is possibly TRBD1 (6 bases). V was shortened by 6 bases and J by 8 bases, with 13 bases between the two germline ends. This CDR3 is built from 12 residues. The germline V gene has CDR1 ENHRY and CDR2 SYGVKD. CDR3 sequence: CAISIDRRGYTF. CDR3 coding DNA: TGTGCCATCAGCATAGACAGGAGGGGCTACACCTTC.

The chain joins TRBV5-1 to TRBJ1-1; no firm D call. Germline lookup yields CDR1 SGHRS and CDR2 YFSETQ. Between the trimmed V and J ends, which lost 5 bases and 4 bases, there was a span of 12 bases. The CDR3 spans 13 residues. Written as DNA, the CDR3 is TGCGCCAGCAGAGGAGAGACGGGCACTGAAGCTTTCTTT. Translated, it gives CASRGETGTEAFF.

The chain combines TRBV6-5 with TRBJ2-7, with D perhaps TRBD2 (6 bases). Germline V gene data show CDR1 as MNHEY and CDR2 as SVGAGI. CDR3 length equals 15 residues. Deletions cut 2 bases from V and 2 bases from J, with 13 bases between. The CDR3 DNA reads TGTGCCAGCAGTTACAGCGGGCAGGAGGCCTACGAGCAGTACTTC. It codes for CASSYSGQEAYEQYF.

The rearrangement links TRBV5-6 to TRBJ1-1; weak D call: TRBD1 (5 bases). With 1 base removed from V and 5 bases from J, the gap between germline ends came to 9 bases. The CDR3 spans 13 residues. CDR1 SGHDT and CDR2 YYEEEE come from the germline V gene. Written as DNA, the CDR3 is TGTGCCAGCAGCTTGAACCAGGGAACTGAAGCTTTCTTT. Its protein is CASSLNQGTEAFF.

V and J are TRBV10-2 and TRBJ2-7, with D perhaps matching TRBD2 (5 bases). Trimming took 10 bases from V and 4 from J, leaving 17 bases between them. Germline V CDR1 and CDR2: WSHSY, SAAADI. The CDR3 is 13 amino acids. CDR3 nucleotides: TGCGCCACACTAGACACCCGGGATTACGAGCAGTACTTC. Translating gives CATLDTRDYEQYF.

The chain links TRBV2 to TRBJ2-2; 8 positions match TRBD2. The CDR3 length is 14 residues. Trimming cost V 8 bases and J 7 bases; bases outside gene matches: 9. CDR1 SNHLY and CDR2 FYNNEI come from the germline V gene. CDR3 sequence (DNA): TGTGCCAGCTCACGGGGGGGCCTTAGCGGGGAGCTGTTTTTT. Protein product: CASSRGGLSGELFF. Variable domain in full (rest from reference TRBV2 and TRBJ2-2): EPEVTQTPSHQVTQMGQEVILRCVPISNHLYFYWYRQILGQKVEFLVSFYNNEISEKSEIFDDQFSVERPDGSNFTLKIRSTKLEDSAMYFCASSRGGLSGELFFGEGSRLTVL.

This clone was seen a single time. V usage is TRBV7-8 and J usage is TRBJ2-7, with 9 bases fitting TRBD1. The ends lost 7 bases at V and 4 bases at J; junction bases unmatched: 8. Germline V gene sequence: CDR1 SGHVS, CDR2 FQNEAQ. The CDR3 is 14 amino acids. CDR3 coding DNA: TGTGCCAGCACTGCGGGACAGGGATTTTACGAGCAGTACTTC. Encoded protein: CASTAGQGFYEQYF.